This TCR beta chain is from a study of neurological immune-mediated disorders. With 10-nucleotide random UMIs included, cDNA was synthesized by 5'RACE. The output of every sequencing run, over 170 million TCR-beta sequences, came from 15-18 subjects. TCRdb recomputed calls from the 5' RACE reads with MiXCR, one row per CDR3 protein. The data hold 100,000 or so distinct CDR3 sequences, with 13% observed a single time. Germline V gene lookup returns CDR1 LGHDT and CDR2 YNNKEL (reference sequence). The CDR3 is 16 residues long. Trimming removed 3 bases from V and 3 bases from J; junction bases left unmatched: 6. This clonotype was found many times. Indicated time point: longitudinal time-point 2.

The J gene is TRBJ2-3, the V gene TRBV3-1, with 10 bases that match TRBD2. Sequenced input: PBMCs. This receptor was taken from a female donor with HTLV-1-associated myelopathy (HAM/TSP). CDR3 in amino acids: CASSQVAGGHTDTQYF. The CDR3 nucleotides read TGTGCCAGCAGCCAGGTAGCGGGGGGCCATACAGATACGCAGTATTTT.